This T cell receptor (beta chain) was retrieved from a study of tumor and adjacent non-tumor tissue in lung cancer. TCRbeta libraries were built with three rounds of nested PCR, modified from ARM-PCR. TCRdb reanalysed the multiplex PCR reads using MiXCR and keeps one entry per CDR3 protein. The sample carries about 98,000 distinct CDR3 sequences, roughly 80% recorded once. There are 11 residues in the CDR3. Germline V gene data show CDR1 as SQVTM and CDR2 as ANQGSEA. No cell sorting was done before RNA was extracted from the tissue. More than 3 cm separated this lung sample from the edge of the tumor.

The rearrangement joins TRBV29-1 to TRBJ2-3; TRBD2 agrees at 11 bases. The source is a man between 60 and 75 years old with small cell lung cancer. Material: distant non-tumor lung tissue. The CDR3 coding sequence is TGCGGCGGACTAGCGGGAGATACGCAGTATTTT. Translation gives CGGLAGDTQYF.